Reported below is one T cell receptor (beta chain). Its cognate antigen is unknown. A much more abundant neighbour one base away suggests this may be a read error. Conversion of TCR transcripts into cDNA relied on 5'RACE template switching, which added a universal primer site and UMIs. Each CDR3 protein gets one entry after TCRdb re-called the 5' RACE reads with MiXCR. Of about 230,000 distinct CDR3 sequences listed, approximately 6.8% are singletons. This entry comes from a study of T cells after yellow fever vaccination. Study information: Fractions containing few cells were prepared with SMART-Seq v4 Ultra Low Input. Study results and caveats: Clones from primary vaccination mostly reappeared after the booster (about 97% CD4, less than 90% CD8).

The germline V gene has CDR1 ENHRY and CDR2 SYGVKD. Trimming took off 7 bases at V and 2 bases at J, with 12 bases between the two ends. The CDR3 runs to 14 residues. This receptor was taken from a man aged 25 to 40 who received the YFV17D yellow fever vaccine. Sequenced material: CD4+ T cells sorted from PBMCs, taken on the day of the yellow fever booster vaccination. The V gene is TRBV10-3, the J gene TRBJ2-1; no clear D. The CDR3 loop is CAIKIGPAYNEQFF. CDR3 in DNA: TGTGCCATCAAAATTGGGCCAGCCTACAATGAGCAGTTCTTC.